Reported below is one TCR beta chain. Antigen: not known. No DNA is shown, since the ends of the CDR3 on it are uncertain; the CDR3 is the one TCRdb lists. The data originate from a study of cytomegalovirus exposure and HLA in healthy donors. Primers: 60 Vbeta forward and 13 Jbeta reverse. The protocol was immunoSEQ multiplex PCR, while the TCRdb copy is restricted to in-frame clones and leaves out a portion. The table has about 180,000 clones, about four fifths seen once. Whole-study results and caveats: Per published accounts, TCR beta sequences correctly predicted the HLA-A and HLA-B alleles of most subjects.

Germline V gene data show CDR1 as GTSNPN and CDR2 as SVGIG (reference sequence). The CDR3 comprises 13 residues, both ends counted. The chain carries TRBV30 and TRBJ2-3; the table's D call of TRBD2 was not tested on the DNA. This clonotype originated in a man in his forties in good health and CMV-seronegative. The sample consisted of PBMCs. This chain's CDR3 is CAWSVAEGTGQYF.